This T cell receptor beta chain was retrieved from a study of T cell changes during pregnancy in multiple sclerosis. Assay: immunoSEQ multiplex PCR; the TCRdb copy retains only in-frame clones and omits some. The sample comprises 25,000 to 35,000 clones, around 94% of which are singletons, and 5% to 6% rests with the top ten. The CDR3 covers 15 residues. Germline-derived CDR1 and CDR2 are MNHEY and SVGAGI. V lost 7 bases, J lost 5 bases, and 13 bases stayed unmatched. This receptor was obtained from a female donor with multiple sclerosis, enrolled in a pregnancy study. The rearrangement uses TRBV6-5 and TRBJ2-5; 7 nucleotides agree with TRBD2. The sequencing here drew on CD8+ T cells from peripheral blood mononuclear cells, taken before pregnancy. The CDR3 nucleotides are TGTGCCAGCAATATAAGGATCGGGGGGTCCGAGACCCAGTACTTC. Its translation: CASNIRIGGSETQYF.